What follows are 26 T cell receptor beta chains derived from one specimen sequenced in a study of blood T cell repertoires in COVID-19. Here immunoSEQ multiplex PCR was the method, and the copy in TCRdb shows in-frame clones only, minus some. The sample shows roughly 86,000 clones, about 85% of them seen only once. Sequencing was carried out using peripheral blood. All receptors derive from a woman older than 75 with COVID-19, enrolled during active disease.

The chain links TRBV6-6 to TRBJ2-2; D uncertain. The CDR3 is 16 residues long. Deletions cut 2 bases from V and 1 base from J, with 11 bases between. The germline V gene has CDR1 MNHNY and CDR2 SVGAGI (reference sequence). For the CDR3, the DNA is TGTGCCAGCAGTTACCCGCGACAACTGAACACCGGGGAGCTGTTTTTT. Encoded protein: CASSYPRQLNTGELFF.

The chain uses TRBV19 and TRBJ2-7; unclear D gene. The CDR3 consists of 16 residues. CDR1 is LNHDA and CDR2 is SQIVND in the germline V gene (reference sequence). Trimming took off 5 bases at V and 0 bases at J, with 17 bases between the two ends. The CDR3 DNA follows: TGTGCCAGTAGTCTCCGGAGCTCCCGAAACTCCTACGAGCAGTACTTC. It is translated as CASSLRSSRNSYEQYF.

The chain combines TRBV11-2 with TRBJ2-7; 7 positions agree with TRBD1. Germline loops: CDR1 SGHAT, CDR2 FQNNGV. Losses at the gene ends were 0 bases for V and 0 bases for J; bases not matched to a gene: 5. CDR3 size: 16 residues. CDR3 protein: CASSLDDRASSYEQYF. CDR3 nucleotide sequence: TGTGCCAGCAGCTTAGACGACAGGGCGTCCTCCTACGAGCAGTACTTC. Drawing the rest from reference TRBV11-2 and TRBJ2-7, the complete variable domain is EAGVAQSPRYKIIEKRQSVAFWCNPISGHATLYWYQQILGQGPKLLIQFQNNGVVDDSQLPKDRFSAERLKGVDSTLKIQPAKLEDSAVYLCASSLDDRASSYEQYFGPGTRLTVT.

The chain recombines TRBV2 with TRBJ1-2, with D possibly being TRBD1 (6 bases). Trimming took off 6 bases at V and 4 bases at J, with 12 bases between the two ends. In germline, CDR1 is SNHLY, CDR2 FYNNEI. The CDR3 covers 13 residues. CDR3 nucleotides: TGTGCCAGCAGCCTGGGGGCGGGCTATGGCTACACCTTC. Translating gives CASSLGAGYGYTF.

The J gene is TRBJ1-2, the V gene TRBV6-4; tentative D call: TRBD1 (5 bases). CDR3 length: 14 residues. CDR1 and CDR2 from the germline V gene are MRHNA and SNTAGT. The germline V and J ends were trimmed by 6 bases and 4 bases, with 15 bases remaining between them. DNA of the CDR3: TGTGCCAGCAGGGAAGGGGCTACCGCCTATGGCTACACCTTC. As protein: CASREGATAYGYTF.

This sequence joins TRBV25-1 and TRBJ2-1; 7 bases fit TRBD1. The V gene end was trimmed by 5 bases and the J gene end by 0 bases; junction bases not matched to a gene: 4. The CDR3 is made up of 15 amino acids. CDR1 is MGHDK and CDR2 is SYGVNS in the germline V gene. The CDR3 sequence: CASSSDRDSYNEQFF. Here the CDR3 DNA reads TGTGCCAGCAGTTCAGACAGGGACTCCTACAATGAGCAGTTCTTC.

The chain combines TRBV10-3 with TRBJ2-7, with 14 bases fitting TRBD2. The V and J ends lost 0 bases and 7 bases, in that order; junction bases with no gene match: 11. The CDR3 has 18 residues. Germline CDR1 reads ENHRY; CDR2 reads SYGVKD. This CDR3 is CAISESVGLAGDKGEQYF. The DNA of the CDR3 is TGTGCCATCAGTGAGTCGGTGGGACTAGCGGGAGATAAGGGAGAGCAGTACTTC.

The rearrangement links TRBV11-2 to TRBJ1-5, with D perhaps TRBD1 (6 bases). The CDR3 is made up of 17 amino acids. V lost 5 bases, J lost 1 base, and 18 bases lay in between. CDR1 is SGHAT and CDR2 is FQNNGV in the germline V gene. CDR3 region: CASSPFGTRGSNQPQHF. The CDR3 nucleotides read TGTGCCAGCAGCCCCTTCGGGACAAGAGGAAGCAATCAGCCCCAGCATTTT.

The rearrangement joins TRBV19 to TRBJ2-3; TRBD2 matches at 8 bases. Germline V lookup: CDR1 LNHDA, CDR2 SQIVND (reference sequence). V was clipped by 8 bases and J by 0 bases; unmatched bases: 4. The CDR3 loop spans 14 amino acids. The CDR3 DNA reads as TGTGCCAGTGGAATAGCGGGGAGCACAGATACGCAGTATTTT. Translating it yields CASGIAGSTDTQYF.

The chain joins TRBV6-5 to TRBJ1-3; D remains ambiguous. The CDR3 has 16 amino acids. The V end lost 2 bases, the J end lost 1 base, and 12 bases lay between the germline ends. Germline CDR1 MNHEY, CDR2 SVGAGI. The CDR3 spells CASSYNPVWSGNTIYF. The CDR3 coding sequence is TGTGCCAGCAGTTACAACCCAGTGTGGTCTGGAAACACCATATATTTT.

The chain links TRBV6-1 to TRBJ2-5; D is unclear. Trimming took 2 bases from V and 0 from J, leaving 13 bases between them. Per germline, CDR1 MNHNS and CDR2 SASEGT. The CDR3 spans 16 residues. The DNA of the CDR3 is TGTGCCAGCAGTGAATTCGGTTCGGTATACCAAGAGACCCAGTACTTC. As protein: CASSEFGSVYQETQYF.

The chain employs TRBV6-5 and TRBJ2-3, with 10 bases aligning to TRBD2. V shed 6 bases and J 6 bases; nucleotides not matched to a gene: 6. Germline loops: CDR1 MNHEY, CDR2 SVGAGI. The CDR3 spans 14 residues. The CDR3 nucleotides read TGTGCCAGCAGGGTAGCGGGGGGTAAGGATACGCAGTATTTT. Translation gives CASRVAGGKDTQYF.

The chain carries TRBV5-4 and TRBJ1-2; 10 bases fit TRBD1. Germline-derived CDR1 and CDR2 are SGHNT and YYREEE (reference sequence). This CDR3 has 15 residues. Losses at the gene ends were 0 bases for V and 6 bases for J; bases not matched to a gene: 5. Here the CDR3 DNA reads TGTGCCAGCAGCTTGGACCCGACAGGGGGCAATGGCTACACCTTC. Its protein is CASSLDPTGGNGYTF.

V usage is TRBV30 and J usage is TRBJ1-1, with D uncertain. Germline CDR1 reads GTSNPN; CDR2 reads SVGIG (reference sequence). V was pared by 1 base and J by 4 bases, with 13 bases between. The CDR3 runs 14 residues. CDR3 nucleotides: TGTGCCTGGAGTGGTCGGGGTTACCTCACTGAAGCTTTCTTT. Protein: CAWSGRGYLTEAFF.

This clone was observed a single time. The chain recombines TRBV5-1 with TRBJ2-3, with 8 positions matching TRBD1. Trimming at V came to 7 bases and at J to 1 base, leaving 8 bases not matched to a gene. CDR3 length: 15 residues. Germline V gives CDR1 SGHRS, CDR2 YFSETQ. Here the CDR3 DNA reads TGCGCCAGCGGAATACAGGGGGTTGGCACAGATACGCAGTATTTT. Translated: CASGIQGVGTDTQYF.

This clone was seen only once. V and J are TRBV9 and TRBJ1-3; 10 positions match TRBD1. V lost 3 bases to trimming and J lost 3 bases; unmatched junction nucleotides: 3. CDR3 size: 15 residues. The germline gives CDR1 SGDLS, CDR2 YYNGEE. This CDR3 is CASSAGQGNGNTIYF. Here the CDR3 DNA reads TGTGCCAGCAGCGCGGGACAGGGGAATGGAAACACCATATATTTT.

The chain couples TRBV6-6 to TRBJ2-2, with 8 bases identical to TRBD2. The length of the CDR3 is 15 residues. The V and J ends lost 6 bases and 3 bases, in that order; junction bases with no gene match: 6. Germline V gene sequence: CDR1 MNHNY, CDR2 SVGAGI (reference sequence). CDR3 nucleotides: TGTGCCAGCAGCCGCGGGAGGCCCCACACCGGGGAGCTGTTTTTT. It yields the protein CASSRGRPHTGELFF.

This clone was seen a single time. The J gene is TRBJ2-5, the V gene TRBV6-5; a possible D gene is TRBD2 (5 bases). CDR3 length: 16 amino acids. Trimming removed 4 bases from V and 4 bases from J, with 19 bases in between. Germline CDR1 MNHEY, CDR2 SVGAGI. The CDR3 coding sequence is TGTGCCAGCAGTTGGTTTGCTGCGGGCGACGGAGAGACCCAGTACTTC. It encodes CASSWFAAGDGETQYF.

This sequence joins TRBV7-8 and TRBJ1-1, with D tentatively TRBD1 (5 bases). Germline CDR1 is SGHVS and CDR2 is FQNEAQ. The CDR3 runs 15 residues. Deletions cut 1 base from V and 4 bases from J, with 13 bases between. This CDR3 reads CASSLVQGGSTEAFF. CDR3 nucleotide sequence: TGTGCCAGCAGCTTAGTTCAGGGAGGGAGCACTGAAGCTTTCTTT.

The chain uses TRBV7-2 and TRBJ1-6; perhaps TRBD1 as D (5 bases). V lost 5 bases and J lost 7, with 15 bases in between. The CDR3 covers 15 residues. Germline CDR1 is SGHTA and CDR2 is FQGNSA. The CDR3 DNA sequence: TGTGCCAGCAGCAAGACAGCGCTCGAAAATTCACCCCTCCACTTT. Translating it yields CASSKTALENSPLHF.

J is TRBJ2-7 and V is TRBV5-6; 7 bases are shared with TRBD1. Germline V gene data show CDR1 as SGHDT and CDR2 as YYEEEE. The J segment lost 3 bases and the V segment lost 5 bases, leaving 5 bases of the junction unmatched. There are 13 residues in the CDR3. CDR3 nucleotide sequence: TGTGCCAGCAGGCCGACAGGGCTCTACGAGCAGTACTTC. This encodes CASRPTGLYEQYF.

This chain uses TRBV7-3 with TRBJ2-3; TRBD1 matches 8 bases. CDR1 and CDR2 from the germline V gene are SGHTA and FQGTGA. The trim removed 5 bases at V and 3 bases at J, leaving 4 bases unmatched. The CDR3 consists of 14 residues. Here the CDR3 reads CASSRNRGTDTQYF. The CDR3 nucleotides are TGTGCCAGCAGCAGAAACAGGGGGACAGATACGCAGTATTTT.

The genes are TRBV7-3 and TRBJ2-3, with D possibly being TRBD2 (5 bases). Trimming left V 5 bases short and J 3 bases short, with 15 bases between. Germline assignment: CDR1 SGHTA and CDR2 FQGTGA. CDR3 length: 15 residues. CDR3 sequence reads: CASSPRGSRTDTQYF. The CDR3 DNA reads as TGTGCCAGCAGCCCTCGGGGTAGTCGTACAGATACGCAGTATTTT.

The chain carries TRBV7-2 and TRBJ2-1; 10 nucleotides line up with TRBD1. V lost 4 bases, J lost 3 bases, and 3 bases stayed unmatched. The CDR3 runs 15 residues. The germline V gene has CDR1 SGHTA and CDR2 FQGNSA. CDR3 sequence reads: CASSSDRGRYNEQFF. DNA for the CDR3: TGTGCCAGCAGCTCTGACAGGGGGCGCTACAATGAGCAGTTCTTC.

The V and J genes are TRBV28 and TRBJ2-1; TRBD2 agrees at 10 bases. This CDR3 has 18 residues. Germline V lookup: CDR1 MDHEN, CDR2 SYDVKM. Losses at the gene ends were 5 bases for V and 0 bases for J; bases not matched to a gene: 10. The CDR3 protein is CASSTSSGGLSSYNEQFF. CDR3 bases: TGTGCCAGCAGTACTTCTAGCGGGGGACTGAGCTCCTACAATGAGCAGTTCTTC.

V is TRBV25-1 and J is TRBJ1-1; unclear D gene. The V gene's germline CDR1 is MGHDK and CDR2 SYGVNS. V dropped 6 bases and J dropped 10 bases, with 12 bases sitting between them. The CDR3 consists of 11 residues. This CDR3 reads CASSGELRAFF. CDR3 sequence (DNA): TGTGCCAGCAGCGGGGAACTTCGAGCTTTCTTT.